A single TCR beta chain is shown here with its context. Its antigen is currently unknown. Clones were read by immunoSEQ multiplex PCR, and TCRdb kept only the in-frame ones, dropping some. The sample contains over 85,000 clones, 75% to 90% of which appear only once. V dropped 4 bases and J dropped 5; count of bases not matched to a gene: 8. Germline loops: CDR1 KGHSH, CDR2 LQKENI. This CDR3 has 15 residues. This specimen belongs to a study of T cell responses to AZD1222 COVID-19 vaccine. General observations from the study: In a largely white British group with more females than males, clonal diversity was possibly underestimated. Just 5 to 7 AZD1222 recipients tested seropositive at baseline.

The J gene is TRBJ1-1, the V gene TRBV18; TRBD1 matches 9 bases. The clonotype was recovered from an adult in good health. The source was peripheral blood, collected on day 0 of AZD1222 vaccination. The CDR3 region is CASSLDRGEGTEAFF. In nucleotides, the CDR3 is TGTGCCAGCTCACTGGACAGGGGAGAAGGTACTGAAGCTTTCTTT.